Presented here are 19 T cell receptor beta chains from one specimen sequenced in a study of T cells in women clearing cervical HPV infection. Only in-frame clones appear in the TCRdb table, and some are missing; sequencing was by immunoSEQ multiplex PCR. The sample includes approximately 41,000 clones. The sample consisted of blood buffy coat. The receptors here all came from a woman between 18 and 70 years old with a cervical HPV16 infection that either progressed to CIN3+ or cleared (not recorded which).

For this clone: The read falls 3 residues short of the CDR3 end, and the missing part is taken from the germline J gene. This chain links TRBV29-1 with TRBJ1-1; 8 bases align to TRBD1. Germline trimming cut 6 bases from V and 3 bases from J; bases unmatched to any gene: 6. The CDR3 loop spans 13 amino acids. CDR1 and CDR2 (germline): SQVTM, ANQGSEA. The CDR3 DNA, read in part, is TGCAGCGTCCTTACAGGGGGTGACACTGAA. It specifies CSVLTGGDTE. The full CDR3 sequence reads CSVLTGGDTEAFF.

On this clone: The CDR3 end falls 3 residues outside the read, so it is completed with the germline J gene. This rearrangement joins TRBV29-1 to TRBJ2-6; unclear D gene. The CDR3 covers 16 residues. Between the trimmed V and J ends, which lost 3 bases and 0 bases, there was a span of 12 bases. Germline V lookup: CDR1 SQVTM, CDR2 ANQGSEA. CDR3 protein: CSVDRLESSGANVLTF. CDR3 DNA, as far as it was read: TGCAGCGTTGACAGACTCGAAAGCTCTGGGGCCAACGTC.

The CDR3 sequence is CASSGTGVNEKLFF. CDR3 bases read: TGCGCCAGCAGCGGGACAGGGGTTAATGAAAAA. The rearrangement uses TRBV4-1 and TRBJ1-4, with 10 bases lining up with TRBD1. Read coverage stops 3 residues before the CDR3 terminus; the germline J gene supplies the remainder. With V trimmed by 5 bases and J by 4 bases, 1 base remained unmatched. This CDR3 is 14 amino acids long. Germline-derived CDR1 and CDR2 are MGHRA and YSYEKL.

Concerning this clone itself: The CDR3 end is not reached by the read, which stops 3 residues before it; the germline J gene fills it in. This sequence joins TRBV7-9 and TRBJ2-4; 8 bases match TRBD1. This CDR3 is 14 amino acids long. Germline CDR1 and CDR2: SEHNR and FQNEAQ (reference sequence). With V trimmed by 5 bases and J by 8 bases, 8 bases remained unmatched. CDR3 protein: CASSPRGQWDIQYF. The sequenced CDR3 bases are TGTGCCAGCAGCCCCAGGGGGCAGTGGGACATT. Based on the CDR3 plus reference TRBV7-9 and TRBJ2-4, the full variable domain is DTGVSQNPRHKITKRGQNVTFRCDPISEHNRLYWYRQTLGQGPEFLTYFQNEAQLEKSRLLSDRFSAERPKGSFSTLEIQRTEQGDSAMYLCASSPRGQWDIQYFGAGTRLSVL.

As regards this clone: The read stops 3 residues short of the end of the CDR3; the missing end is completed from the germline J gene. The gene calls are TRBV2 and TRBJ1-2, with TRBD1 as a possible D gene (5 bases). V was clipped by 4 bases and J by 4 bases, with 10 bases between them. The CDR3 runs 13 residues. CDR1 SNHLY and CDR2 FYNNEI come from the germline V gene. The sequenced CDR3 bases are TGTGCCAGCAGTGGGGGGGGGTCCTATGGC. Translating gives CASSGGGSYG. The entire CDR3 protein reads CASSGGGSYGYTF.

A remark on this clone: Sequencing ends 3 residues short of the CDR3 end; the germline J gene provides the rest. This chain connects TRBV5-1 to TRBJ2-5; TRBD2 matches at 11 bases. Germline V CDR1 and CDR2: SGHRS, YFSETQ. This CDR3 has 15 amino acids. Trimming took 0 bases from V and 3 from J; bases not matched to a gene: 1. The sequenced part of the CDR3 DNA is TGCGCCAGCAGCTTGGGTAGCGGGGGGGAAGAGACC. It translates to CASSLGSGGEET. The entire CDR3 reads CASSLGSGGEETQYF.

As for this clone: Sequencing ends 3 residues short of the CDR3 end; the germline J gene provides the rest. The rearrangement uses TRBV12-3 or TRBV12-4 and TRBJ2-7, with 8 bases matching TRBD2. V shed 6 bases, J shed 6 bases, and the junction held 10 bases outside the gene matches. The CDR3 sequence is 14 residues long. The covered CDR3 bases are TGTGCCAGCAGCCAGACCGGGACTAGGAGCGAG. This sequence encodes CASSQTGTRSE. In full, the CDR3 reads CASSQTGTRSEQYF.

As concerns this clone: The read stops 3 residues short of the end of the CDR3; the missing end is completed from the germline J gene. This chain uses TRBV19 with TRBJ2-2; maybe TRBD2 (6 bases). This CDR3 has 11 residues. From germline, CDR1 is LNHDA and CDR2 SQIVND (reference sequence). The V gene lost 6 bases and the J gene lost 9 bases, with 8 bases spanning the gap. The chain's CDR3 is CASRGGRELFF. The DNA read from the CDR3 is TGTGCCAGTAGGGGGGGACGGGAG. The full variable domain, in which reference TRBV19 and TRBJ2-2 provide the parts outside the CDR3, is DGGITQSPKYLFRKEGQNVTLSCEQNLNHDAMYWYRQDPGQGLRLIYYSQIVNDFQKGDIAEGYSVSREKKESFPLTVTSAQKNPTAFYLCASRGGRELFFGEGSRLTVL.

Turning to this clone: Read coverage stops 3 residues before the CDR3 terminus; the germline J gene supplies the remainder. The chain has TRBV20-1 and TRBJ1-1, with D uncertain. Per germline, CDR1 DFQATT and CDR2 SNEGSKA (reference sequence). V was trimmed by 0 bases and J by 0 bases, leaving 17 bases between them. The CDR3 length is 17 residues. CDR3 DNA, as far as it was read: TGCAGTGCTAGAGATCAAACCCTACGCCCATTGAACACTGAA. Amino acid sequence: CSARDQTLRPLNTE. The CDR3 as a whole reads CSARDQTLRPLNTEAFF.

This clone is medium-sized by frequency. The CDR3 is cut off 3 residues early in the read; its end comes from the germline J gene. The chain combines TRBV6-1 with TRBJ2-3; D is tentatively TRBD1 or TRBD2 (5 bases each). Germline CDR1 and CDR2: MNHNS and SASEGT. The CDR3 has 16 amino acids. Trimming stripped 2 bases from V and 2 bases from J, with 14 bases between. CDR3 DNA (partial): TGTGCCAGCAGTGAATGGGGCAGGGAGCCCACAGATACG. Amino acids: CASSEWGREPTDT. The whole CDR3 protein is CASSEWGREPTDTQYF.

This clone ranks as medium-sized (0.01 to 0.1%) in terms of frequency. The read terminates 3 residues ahead of where the CDR3 ends, so the germline J gene completes it. The chain uses TRBV14 and TRBJ1-4, with TRBD1 identical over 8 bases. The CDR3 length is 17 residues. Germline lookup yields CDR1 SGHDN and CDR2 FVKESK. V trimming: 2 bases; J trimming: 4 bases; junction bases outside the gene matches: 9. Incomplete CDR3 DNA: TGTGCCAGCAGCCAAACCACGACAGGGGCGTTTAATGAAAAA. The encoded protein is CASSQTTTGAFNEK. The whole CDR3 region reads CASSQTTTGAFNEKLFF.

The CDR3 region is CASSLDRGPGYTF. The CDR3 bases that were read are TGTGCCAGCAGCCTGGACAGGGGGCCTGGC. The chain carries TRBV5-6 and TRBJ1-2, with 11 nucleotides matching TRBD1. The read ends 3 residues early relative to the CDR3; the germline J gene fills the gap. The germline V gene encodes CDR1 SGHDT and CDR2 YYEEEE. This CDR3 is 13 amino acids long. Trimming removed 4 bases from V and 7 bases from J; junction bases left unmatched: 3.

Regarding this clone: The CDR3 is cut off 3 residues early in the read; its end comes from the germline J gene. V and J are TRBV29-1 and TRBJ2-7, with D perhaps matching TRBD1 (6 bases). Trimming left V 5 bases short and J 3 bases short, with 14 bases between. The CDR3 contains 13 residues. In germline, CDR1 is SQVTM, CDR2 ANQGSEA. CDR3 DNA (partial): TGCAGCGTTAGGGCAGGGGATCTCTACGAG. Translating gives CSVRAGDLYE. The entire CDR3 is CSVRAGDLYEQYF.

Details on this clone: Read data end 3 residues before the CDR3 end; the end is taken from the germline J gene. The rearrangement uses TRBV27 and TRBJ1-1; 11 nucleotides align to TRBD1. CDR1 is MNHEY, CDR2 SMNVEV, per germline (reference sequence). J was trimmed by 4 bases and V by 6 bases; bases with no gene match: 10. This CDR3 contains 16 residues. The CDR3 bases that were read are TGTGCCAGCAGCCGGACAGGGGGCGTATTCGGCACTGAA. The encoded protein is CASSRTGGVFGTE. The whole CDR3 is CASSRTGGVFGTEAFF.

A word on this clone: The observed sequence ends 3 residues before the CDR3 terminus, with the missing tail filled in from the germline J gene. This chain links TRBV5-1 with TRBJ2-1, with TRBD2 matching over 8 bases. Germline V gene sequence: CDR1 SGHRS, CDR2 YFSETQ. This CDR3 is 14 amino acids long. J was trimmed by 5 bases and V by 3 bases; bases with no gene match: 4. Here the CDR3 reads CASSSGGLDNEQFF. Incomplete CDR3 DNA: TGCGCCAGCAGCTCGGGGGGGCTGGACAATGAG.

In regard to this clone: With the read ending 3 residues before the CDR3 end, the germline J gene is used to fill in that end. J is TRBJ1-6 and V is TRBV18; 11 bases map to TRBD1. Germline V CDR1 and CDR2: KGHSH, LQKENI. CDR3 length: 19 residues. This chain's CDR3 is CARPTPGKNRDRGIGALHF. Partial CDR3 DNA: TGTGCCAGGCCTACCCCAGGGAAAAACCGGGACAGGGGGATTGGAGCC.

About this clone itself: The CDR3 end falls 3 residues outside the read, so it is completed with the germline J gene. The chain carries TRBV20-1 and TRBJ1-6, with D tentatively TRBD1 (5 bases). CDR1 DFQATT and CDR2 SNEGSKA come from the germline V gene (reference sequence). The CDR3 is 14 residues long. V lost 1 base and J 7 bases, leaving 11 bases between the germline ends. CDR3 loop: CSARARVGNSPLHF. CDR3 DNA (partial): TGCAGTGCTAGAGCCAGGGTGGGGAATTCACCC.

Of note for this clone: The read finishes 3 residues shy of the CDR3 end, and the germline J gene is used to complete it. V and J are TRBV7-9 and TRBJ1-2; 7 bases map to TRBD1. Looked up from germline, CDR1 is SEHNR and CDR2 is FQNEAQ (reference sequence). V lost 5 bases and J lost 6; bases outside the gene matches: 12. The CDR3 loop spans 15 amino acids. Here the CDR3 reads CASSPTGVPGDGYTF. The CDR3 bases that were read are TGTGCCAGCAGCCCCACAGGGGTCCCTGGCGATGGC.

Of note for this clone: The CDR3 extends 3 residues past the end of the read, so its final part is completed from the germline J gene. V and J are TRBV2 and TRBJ2-3; 8 bases match TRBD1. V lost 8 bases, J lost 1 base, and 5 bases stayed unmatched. CDR3 length equals 14 residues. Germline V gives CDR1 SNHLY, CDR2 FYNNEI. The CDR3 protein is CASVEGQGTDTQYF. The sequenced part of the CDR3 DNA is TGTGCCAGCGTGGAGGGACAGGGCACAGATACG. The whole variable domain, filled in from reference TRBV2 and TRBJ2-3, reads EPEVTQTPSHQVTQMGQEVILRCVPISNHLYFYWYRQILGQKVEFLVSFYNNEISEKSEIFDDQFSVERPDGSNFTLKIRSTKLEDSAMYFCASVEGQGTDTQYFGPGTRLTVL.